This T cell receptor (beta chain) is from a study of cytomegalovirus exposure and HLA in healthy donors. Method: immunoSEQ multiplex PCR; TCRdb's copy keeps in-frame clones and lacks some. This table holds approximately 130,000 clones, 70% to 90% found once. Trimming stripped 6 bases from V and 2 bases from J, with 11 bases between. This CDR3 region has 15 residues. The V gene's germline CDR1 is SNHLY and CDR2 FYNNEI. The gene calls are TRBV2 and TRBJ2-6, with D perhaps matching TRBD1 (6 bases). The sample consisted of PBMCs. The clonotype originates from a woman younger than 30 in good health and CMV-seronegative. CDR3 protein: CASRPQGTGANVLTF. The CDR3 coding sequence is TGTGCCAGCAGGCCACAGGGTACTGGGGCCAACGTCCTGACTTTC.